The sequence of this T cell receptor beta chain was determined in a study of tumor-infiltrating lymphocytes in primary liver carcinoma. Turning to this clonotype: At one of its ends the junction is not consistent with the germline gene, which may arise from a read error.

The input was 500 ng total RNA; TCR beta cDNA was made from it with a constant-region primer. Each TCR beta library was derived from three nested multiplex PCR rounds that employed slightly modified ARM-PCR. The first two PCR rounds used TRBV1-TRBV30 primers with a Cbeta primer, about 9 cycles each. Each CDR3 protein is one row after TCRdb ran MiXCR on the multiplex PCR reads. Among some 64,000 distinct CDR3 sequences listed, about two thirds were seen once. DNA and RNA were both co-extracted from approximately 20-30 mg of bulk tissue that had not been sorted. Germline lookup yields CDR1 SGHAT and CDR2 FQNNGV. This CDR3 is built from 14 residues.

Material for sequencing was liver tumor tissue from sampling region 4. Described subset: tumor region T4, right-lateral pole. This clonotype originated in a man in his forties or fifties with primary liver carcinoma and hepatitis B virus infection. This chain joins TRBV11-2 and TRBJ2-5; D is possibly TRBD1 or TRBD2 (5 bases each). CDR3 DNA: TGTACCAGCGGCTTGGTGGCAGGGATGGAGACCCAGTACTTC. It specifies CTSGLVAGMETQYF.